The rows below give T cell receptor beta chains drawn from one sample of a study of T cell repertoires in cytomegalovirus infection. TCRdb reanalysed the reads using MiXCR and keeps one entry per CDR3 protein. The sample consists of hundreds of thousands of distinct CDR3 sequences, 20% to 30% of them appearing once. Sequenced: CD8+ T cells from PBMCs. The receptors originated from a human donor in good health (CMV status not recorded). Some clones in this sample may be carry-over from other donors' samples. Both conserved end residues are part of each CDR3. The order of the fields is CDR3 length, V gene, CDR3 protein.

>16|TRBV28
CASSPTHGTEYYGYTF
>16|TRBV6-5
CASSYDAGGSDEKLFF
>15|TRBV6-2/TRBV6-3
CASSYLPGTAYGYTF
>15|TRBV7-6
CASSPASGGANVLTF
>13|TRBV28
CASSGTGFQPQHF
>16|TRBV7-6
CASSPNFHGTNEKLFF
>15|TRBV5-1
CASSEGRVKDTEAFF
>14|TRBV11-2
CASSLRASGTEAFF
>13|TRBV15
CATSRGGTYEQYF
>16|TRBV24-1
CATSYRDRGSGDTQYF
>16|TRBV7-9
CASSPLRGGYQETQYF
>18|TRBV12-3/TRBV12-4
CASSPRTVGISGANVLTF
>15|TRBV20-1
CSARDRDGLGGEQYF
>19|TRBV4-1
CASSHDPGVLAGVTDTQYF
>14|TRBV12-3/TRBV12-4
CASSFPLEGTEAFF
>13|TRBV11-3
CASSLDWTGEAFF
>14|TRBV14
CASSQVAYPPEQFF
>14|TRBV19
CASSIWQGMYIQYF
>16|TRBV6-6
CASSYSPSGVSDTQYF
>14|TRBV19
CASSHGGASYEQYF
>13|TRBV5-6
CASSLAALKTQYF
>17|TRBV7-2
CASSSRDRGRANYEQYF
>12|TRBV2
CGSGLYPYEQYF
>10|TRBV29-1
CSVPVGEQFF
>15|TRBV28
CATLEGGRSTDTQYF
>13|TRBV10-3
CATLRDRPYEQYF
>13|TRBV29-1
CSDWAGATDTQYF
>12|TRBV6-2/TRBV6-3
CASSYVDTEAFF
>17|TRBV29-1
CSVPFRDHGWATDTQYF
>12|TRBV5-5
CASSLEDLDQYF
>12|TRBV6-5
CASSYGGHEQFF
>14|TRBV7-2
CASSPTKINSPLHF
>15|TRBV7-6
CASSSGTDSNQPQHF
>11|TRBV12-3/TRBV12-4
CASSFSGVQFF
>15|TRBV7-9
CASSLPDRRQEKLFF
>15|TRBV7-2
CASSLIGGRKETQYF
>13|TRBV4-1
CASSQGTGKGYTF
>18|TRBV4-1
CASSQDGTRKGRTGELFF
>17|TRBV4-1
CASSQDEAGADTDTQYF
>14|TRBV28
CASSFNYPGNTIYF
>15|TRBV6-5
CASSSDRGSTGELFF